The clone carrying this T cell receptor beta chain was counted between two and nine times. This specimen comes from a study of blood T cell repertoires in COVID-19. Original handling: Nucleated cell counts were estimated from reference gene primer amplification. Clones were read by immunoSEQ multiplex PCR, and TCRdb kept only the in-frame ones, dropping some. That table furnishes V, J and clone size, whereas the DNA furnished D and trimming. The data contain under 200,000 clones, about 88% of them seen just once; the ten biggest clones take up around 5%. This CDR3 comprises 12 residues. Germline CDR1 is SNHLY and CDR2 is FYNNEI. V dropped 8 bases and J dropped 2 bases, with 10 bases sitting between them.

Specimen: peripheral blood. The genes are TRBV2 and TRBJ2-7, with D possibly being TRBD1 (5 bases). This sequence was found in an elderly woman with acute or convalescent COVID-19. The CDR3 region is CASLAGPYEQYF. The CDR3 region has the DNA TGTGCCAGCCTGGCAGGGCCCTACGAGCAGTACTTC.